These 14 T cell receptor beta chains originate from one sample sequenced in a study of blood T cell repertoires in COVID-19. The data were produced by immunoSEQ multiplex PCR, yet TCRdb's version contains in-frame clones alone and is incomplete. In the table there are approximately 44,000 clones, over 80% of which are singletons. The sequencing sample was made of peripheral blood. These receptors were obtained from a human donor in a cohort sampled during active COVID-19.

This chain joins TRBV7-2 and TRBJ1-6; 7 nucleotides align to TRBD1. This CDR3 comprises 17 residues. CDR1 and CDR2 (germline): SGHTA, FQGNSA. J was trimmed by 7 bases and V by 5 bases; bases with no gene match: 14. CDR3 DNA sequence: TGTGCCAGCAGCAGCGGCAGGACAGGCAGTGGGAATTCACCCCTCCACTTT. Protein: CASSSGRTGSGNSPLHF.

The chain's CDR3 is CASSLPGQGSRNEQFF. The CDR3 region has the DNA TGTGCCAGCAGCCTACCGGGACAGGGGTCAAGGAATGAGCAGTTCTTC. This chain uses TRBV13 with TRBJ2-1, with 10 bases identical to TRBD1. The CDR3 is made up of 16 amino acids. Unmatched junction bases numbered 11, after V lost 5 bases and J lost 7 bases. CDR1 PRHDT and CDR2 FYEKMQ come from the germline V gene (reference sequence).

This clone appeared once. This chain links TRBV25-1 with TRBJ2-3; 11 bases are shared with TRBD2. The V gene end was trimmed by 1 base and the J gene end by 4 bases; junction bases not matched to a gene: 4. The CDR3 loop spans 16 amino acids. Germline CDR1 is MGHDK and CDR2 is SYGVNS. CDR3 region: CASSESKLAGADTQYF. Here the CDR3 DNA reads TGTGCCAGCAGTGAATCGAAACTAGCGGGGGCAGATACGCAGTATTTT.

This chain joins TRBV19 and TRBJ2-1; 9 bases line up with TRBD2. CDR3 size: 16 residues. V trimming: 5 bases; J trimming: 5 bases; junction bases outside the gene matches: 10. Germline CDR1 is LNHDA and CDR2 is SQIVND (reference sequence). The CDR3 bases are TGTGCCAGTAGTTACCGGGGTAGCGGGAGAAACAATGAGCAGTTCTTC. It encodes CASSYRGSGRNNEQFF.

CDR3 DNA sequence: TGTGCCAGCAGCTTTAGGACTAGCGGGGCCAATGAGCAGTTCTTC. Translated: CASSFRTSGANEQFF. V is TRBV7-2 and J is TRBJ2-1; TRBD2 matches 12 bases. The germline V gene has CDR1 SGHTA and CDR2 FQGNSA. This CDR3 region has 15 residues. Trimming cost V 3 bases and J 6 bases; bases outside gene matches: 3.

This chain connects TRBV30 to TRBJ1-1, with 7 bases matching TRBD1. The ends lost 3 bases at V and 7 bases at J; junction bases unmatched: 11. Looked up from germline, CDR1 is GTSNPN and CDR2 is SVGIG (reference sequence). The CDR3 consists of 14 residues. CDR3 amino acids: CAWSRGTARDEAFF. CDR3 DNA: TGTGCCTGGAGCCGCGGGACAGCCCGGGATGAAGCTTTCTTT.

This chain links TRBV5-1 with TRBJ2-7, with TRBD1 identical over 10 bases. This CDR3 contains 15 residues. V shed 0 bases and J 2 bases; nucleotides not matched to a gene: 2. Per the germline V gene, CDR1 is SGHRS and CDR2 is YFSETQ. The CDR3 loop reads CASSLGGTGAYEQYF. CDR3 bases: TGCGCCAGCAGCTTGGGGGGGACAGGGGCCTACGAGCAGTACTTC.

The chain couples TRBV4-2 to TRBJ1-1, with 12 bases lining up with TRBD1. Germline V gives CDR1 LGHNA, CDR2 YNFKEQ. V lost 3 bases to trimming and J lost 4 bases; unmatched junction nucleotides: 9. CDR3 length equals 17 residues. The CDR3 DNA sequence: TGTGCCAGCAGCCAGGGACAGGGGGCTTATGTGGGCACTGAAGCTTTCTTT. It codes for CASSQGQGAYVGTEAFF.

The J gene is TRBJ1-1, the V gene TRBV4-3, with D possibly matching TRBD1 (6 bases). CDR3 size: 14 residues. Germline values: CDR1 LGHNA, CDR2 YSLEER. Trimming removed 1 base from V and 4 bases from J, with 10 bases in between. DNA for the CDR3: TGCGCCAGCAGCCAAGGGAGGGGGGGCACTGAAGCTTTCTTT. Protein sequence: CASSQGRGGTEAFF.

This clone has only a few counts. This chain uses TRBV4-2 with TRBJ1-2; a possible D gene is TRBD1 (5 bases). CDR3 length: 15 amino acids. The germline V gene encodes CDR1 LGHNA and CDR2 YNFKEQ. Trimming stripped 0 bases from V and 5 bases from J, with 13 bases between. CDR3 coding DNA: TGTGCCAGCAGCCAAGATCGGAACAGGAGATATGGCTACACCTTC. Translating gives CASSQDRNRRYGYTF.

The rearrangement uses TRBV5-1 and TRBJ2-6, with D maybe TRBD2 (6 bases). CDR1 SGHRS and CDR2 YFSETQ come from the germline V gene. This CDR3 contains 18 residues. The V end lost 0 bases, the J end lost 3 bases, and 16 bases lay between the germline ends. CDR3 protein: CASSLAWTGVRGANVLTF. For the CDR3, the DNA is TGCGCCAGCAGCTTGGCCTGGACGGGAGTTCGTGGGGCCAACGTCCTGACTTTC.

V is TRBV5-4 and J is TRBJ2-4; TRBD1 aligns across 9 bases. This CDR3 has 15 residues. J was trimmed by 0 bases and V by 5 bases; bases with no gene match: 3. The germline gives CDR1 SGHNT, CDR2 YYREEE (reference sequence). CDR3 loop: CASSSGQGAKNIQYF. In DNA form, the CDR3 reads TGTGCCAGCAGTTCGGGACAGGGAGCCAAAAACATTCAGTACTTC.

The V gene is TRBV9, the J gene TRBJ2-2, with a tentative D call TRBD2 (6 bases). This CDR3 has 16 residues. The germline gives CDR1 SGDLS, CDR2 YYNGEE. Deletions cut 0 bases from V and 5 bases from J, with 14 bases between. DNA of the CDR3: TGTGCCAGCAGCGTAGCCAGCCGTGGGGGGACCGGGGAGCTGTTTTTT. Its protein is CASSVASRGGTGELFF.

The chain recombines TRBV4-3 with TRBJ2-3; 9 nucleotides line up with TRBD2. After removal of 4 bases from V and 4 bases from J, the junction contained 9 bases not matched to a gene. The CDR3 has 16 amino acids. CDR1 is LGHNA and CDR2 is YSLEER in the germline V gene. CDR3: CASSLLAGGRADTQYF. CDR3 nucleotides: TGCGCCAGCAGCCTGCTGGCGGGGGGGCGTGCAGATACGCAGTATTTT.